This T cell receptor beta chain was sequenced for a study of blood T cell repertoires in COVID-19. Germline CDR1 and CDR2: MDHEN and SYDVKM. The CDR3 spans 13 residues. Between the trimmed V and J ends, which lost 6 bases and 2 bases, there was a span of 7 bases. Using immunoSEQ multiplex PCR, the repertoire was profiled, and TCRdb retains in-frame clones only, with some absent. The sample has about 100,000 clones; about three quarters are singletons. The TCR originated in a man between 50 and 59 years old who had recovered from COVID-19. The sequenced sample consisted of peripheral blood. The chain combines TRBV28 with TRBJ2-2, with D unclear. CDR3 residues: CASSPTNTGELFF. CDR3 coding DNA: TGTGCCAGCAGCCCGACTAACACCGGGGAGCTGTTTTTT.